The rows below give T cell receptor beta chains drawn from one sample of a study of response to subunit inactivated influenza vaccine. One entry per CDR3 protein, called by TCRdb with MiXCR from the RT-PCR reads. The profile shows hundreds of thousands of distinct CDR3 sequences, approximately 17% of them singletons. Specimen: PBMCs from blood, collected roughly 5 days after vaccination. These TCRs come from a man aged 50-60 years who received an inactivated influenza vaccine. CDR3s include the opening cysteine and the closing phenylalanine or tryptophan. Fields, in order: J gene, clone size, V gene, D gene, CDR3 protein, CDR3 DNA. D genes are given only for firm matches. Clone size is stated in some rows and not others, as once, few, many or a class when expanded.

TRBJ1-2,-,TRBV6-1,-,CASNEDSYGYTF,TGTGCCAGCAATGAGGACTCCTATGGCTACACCTTC
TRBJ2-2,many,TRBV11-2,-,CASSLVLRALELFF,TGTGCCAGCAGCTTAGTCCTCAGGGCCTTGGAGCTGTTTTTT
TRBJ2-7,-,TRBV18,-,CASSPGSGSSGGQYF,TGTGCCAGCTCCCCAGGAAGCGGTTCCTCAGGCGGGCAGTACTTC
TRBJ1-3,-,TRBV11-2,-,CASSLVRGLGNTIYF,TGTGCCAGCAGCTTAGTGAGGGGCCTGGGAAACACCATATATTTT
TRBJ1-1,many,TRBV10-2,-,CASGPSVGTEAFF,TGCGCCAGCGGGCCCTCCGTGGGGACTGAAGCTTTCTTT
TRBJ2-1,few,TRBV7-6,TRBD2,CASTFGGSSYNEQFF,TGTGCCAGCACCTTCGGCGGGAGCTCCTACAATGAGCAGTTCTTC
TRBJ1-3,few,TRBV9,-,CASSAGDGNTIYF,TGTGCCAGCAGCGCGGGGGATGGAAACACCATATATTTT
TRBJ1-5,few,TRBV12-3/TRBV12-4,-,CASSFGPYQPQHF,TGTGCCAGCAGTTTCGGACCATATCAGCCCCAGCATTTT
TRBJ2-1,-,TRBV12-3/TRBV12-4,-,CASSIRRESYNEQFF,TGTGCCAGCAGTATACGACGGGAATCCTACAATGAGCAGTTCTTC
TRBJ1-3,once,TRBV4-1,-,CASSQQQVLSGNTIYF,TGCGCCAGCAGCCAGCAACAGGTCCTCTCTGGAAACACCATATATTTT
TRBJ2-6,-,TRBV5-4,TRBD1,CASSLGQGLYGANVLTF,TGTGCCAGCAGCTTGGGACAGGGTCTCTATGGGGCCAACGTCCTGACTTTC
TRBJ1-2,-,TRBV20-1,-,CSAGQGDVYGYTF,TGCAGTGCGGGTCAGGGTGACGTCTATGGCTACACCTTC
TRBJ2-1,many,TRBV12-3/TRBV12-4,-,CASSSQPNEQFF,TGTGCCAGCAGTTCCCAACCCAATGAGCAGTTCTTC
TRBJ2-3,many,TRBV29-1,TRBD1,CSVHPGQAGNTQYF,TGCAGCGTTCACCCGGGACAGGCGGGAAATACGCAGTATTTT
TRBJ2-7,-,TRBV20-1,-,CSARDPRGRIDEQYF,TGCAGTGCTAGAGACCCCCGGGGGCGCATCGACGAGCAGTACTTC
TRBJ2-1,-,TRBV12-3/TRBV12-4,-,CASSYEVSYNEQFF,TGTGCCAGCAGCTATGAGGTTAGCTACAATGAGCAGTTCTTC